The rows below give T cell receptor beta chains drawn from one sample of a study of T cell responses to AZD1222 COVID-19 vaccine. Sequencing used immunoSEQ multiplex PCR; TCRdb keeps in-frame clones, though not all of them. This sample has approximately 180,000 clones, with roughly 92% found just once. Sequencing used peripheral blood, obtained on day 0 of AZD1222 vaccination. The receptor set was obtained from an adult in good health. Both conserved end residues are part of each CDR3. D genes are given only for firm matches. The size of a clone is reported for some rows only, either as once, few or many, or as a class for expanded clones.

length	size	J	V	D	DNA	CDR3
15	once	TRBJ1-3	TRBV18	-	TGTGCCAGCTCACCGGGGCCTCTCTCTGGAAACACCATATATTTT	CASSPGPLSGNTIYF
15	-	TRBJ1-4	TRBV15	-	TGTGCCACCAGCAGTATAGGGGGTCCGGGTGAAAAACTGTTTTTT	CATSSIGGPGEKLFF
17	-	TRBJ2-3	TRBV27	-	TGTGCCAGCAGTTTATCTGATCCGGGCTTCAGCACAGATACGCAGTATTTT	CASSLSDPGFSTDTQYF
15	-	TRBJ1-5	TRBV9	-	TGTGCCAGCAGCGTAGACACGAATAGCAATCAGCCCCAGCATTTT	CASSVDTNSNQPQHF
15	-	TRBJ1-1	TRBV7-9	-	TGTGCCAGCAGCTTAGTTCGGGCCATGAACACTGAAGCTTTCTTT	CASSLVRAMNTEAFF
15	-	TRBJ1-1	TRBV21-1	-	TGTGCCAGCAGCGGACACCTTTCACAGTACACTGAAGCTTTCTTT	CASSGHLSQYTEAFF
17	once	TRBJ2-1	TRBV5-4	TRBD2	TGTGCCAGCAGCGGCGGACTTAGCGGGGGGGCATACAATGAGCAGTTCTTC	CASSGGLSGGAYNEQFF
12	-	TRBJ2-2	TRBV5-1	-	TGCGCCAGCCGAGTAAACACCGGGGAGCTGTTTTTT	CASRVNTGELFF
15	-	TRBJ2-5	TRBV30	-	TGTGCCTGGAGACGAGGGCAGGGGCTAAGGGAGACCCAGTACTTC	CAWRRGQGLRETQYF
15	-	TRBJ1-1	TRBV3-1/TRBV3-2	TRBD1	TGTGCCAGCAGCCCGCGGACAGGGGGTAGCACTGAAGCTTTCTTT	CASSPRTGGSTEAFF
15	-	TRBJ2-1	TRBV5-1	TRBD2	TGCGCCAGCAGCTTAGGGCTAGCGGGAGGGTTTGAGCAGTTCTTC	CASSLGLAGGFEQFF
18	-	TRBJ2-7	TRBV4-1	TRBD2	TGCGCCAGCAGCCCCTGGGGGACTAGCGGGAGAGACGCCTACGAGCAGTACTTC	CASSPWGTSGRDAYEQYF
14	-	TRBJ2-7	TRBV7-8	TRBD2	TGTGCCAGCAGCTTGGCTAGCGGCCCCTACGAGCAGTACTTC	CASSLASGPYEQYF
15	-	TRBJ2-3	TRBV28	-	TGTGCCAGCAGTTCCGCGACAGAAGTCGGAGATACGCAGTATTTT	CASSSATEVGDTQYF
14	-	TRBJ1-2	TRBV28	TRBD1	TGTGCCAGCAGCCGCCGGGACAGGGTTGAGGGCTACACCTTC	CASSRRDRVEGYTF
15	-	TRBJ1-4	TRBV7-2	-	TGTGCCAGCAGCTTCGGGGGGGCTACTAATGAAAAACTGTTTTTT	CASSFGGATNEKLFF
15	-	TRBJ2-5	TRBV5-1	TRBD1	TGCGCCAGCAGGGCCGGGACAGGCCTGGGGGAGACCCAGTACTTC	CASRAGTGLGETQYF
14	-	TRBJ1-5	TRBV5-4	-	TGTGCCAGCAGCTTGGGGGGGGTGAATCAGCCCCAGCATTTT	CASSLGGVNQPQHF
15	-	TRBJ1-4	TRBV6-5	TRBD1	TGTGCCAGCAACTTAAGACAGGGCCCTAATGAAAAACTGTTTTTT	CASNLRQGPNEKLFF
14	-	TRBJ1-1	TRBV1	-	TGCACCAGCAGCCAAAGGGGGGGGATCACTGAAGCTTTCTTT	CTSSQRGGITEAFF
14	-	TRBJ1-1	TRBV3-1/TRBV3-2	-	TGTGCCAGCAGCCGGGACCTAAGGAACACTGAAGCTTTCTTT	CASSRDLRNTEAFF
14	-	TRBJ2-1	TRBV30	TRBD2	TGTGCCTGTTCTAGCGGGAGCTCCTACAATGAGCAGTTCTTC	CACSSGSSYNEQFF
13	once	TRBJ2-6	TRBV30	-	TGTGCCTGGCACAGGGCTGGGGCCAACGTCCTGACTTTC	CAWHRAGANVLTF
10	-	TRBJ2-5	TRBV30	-	TGTGCCTGGAGTCTCGGCACCCAGTACTTC	CAWSLGTQYF
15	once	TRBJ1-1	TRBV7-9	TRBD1	TGTGCCAGCAGCTCCAGGACAGGGGGCATCACTGAAGCTTTCTTT	CASSSRTGGITEAFF
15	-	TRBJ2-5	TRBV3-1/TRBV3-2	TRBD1	TGTGCCAGCAGCCAAAGGGACAGCAACCAAGAGACCCAGTACTTC	CASSQRDSNQETQYF
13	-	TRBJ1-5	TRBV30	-	TGTGCCTGGAGTGTAGACAGCAATCAGCCCCAGCATTTT	CAWSVDSNQPQHF
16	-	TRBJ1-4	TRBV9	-	TGTGCCAGCAGCGTAGACGCCCTCGCAACTAATGAAAAACTGTTTTTT	CASSVDALATNEKLFF
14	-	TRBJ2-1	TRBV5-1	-	TGCGCCAGCAGCTTGACTAGCTCCTACAATGAGCAGTTCTTC	CASSLTSSYNEQFF
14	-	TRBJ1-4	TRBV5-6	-	TGTGCCAGCAGTGAGGGTCTGGATAATGAAAAACTGTTTTTT	CASSEGLDNEKLFF
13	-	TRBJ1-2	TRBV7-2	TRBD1	TGTGCCAGCAGCTTTCGACAGGGAGATGGCTACACCTTC	CASSFRQGDGYTF
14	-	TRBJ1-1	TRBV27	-	TGTGCCAGCAGTTTCGGGGGACAGAACACTGAAGCTTTCTTT	CASSFGGQNTEAFF
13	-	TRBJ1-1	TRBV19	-	TGTGCCAGTAGTATATTTGCAGGCACTGAAGCTTTCTTT	CASSIFAGTEAFF
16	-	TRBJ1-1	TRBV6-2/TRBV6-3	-	TGTGCCAGCAGTATCCGGGACCTCGGCCAGAACACTGAAGCTTTCTTT	CASSIRDLGQNTEAFF
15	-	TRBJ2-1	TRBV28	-	TGTGCCAGCAGTTTCTACCCCATAGGCGAGAATGAGCAGTTCTTC	CASSFYPIGENEQFF
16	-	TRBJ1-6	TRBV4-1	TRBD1	TGCGCCAGCAGCCGGGGGGACAGGATCTATAATTCACCCCTCCACTTT	CASSRGDRIYNSPLHF
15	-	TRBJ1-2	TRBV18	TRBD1	TGTGCCAGCTCACCGGGACAGGGCGGTAACTATGGCTACACCTTC	CASSPGQGGNYGYTF
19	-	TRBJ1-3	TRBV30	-	TGTGCCTGGAGGTCATCCACCACCTTGACACGAGCCTCTGGAAACACCATATATTTT	CAWRSSTTLTRASGNTIYF
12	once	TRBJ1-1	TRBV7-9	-	TGTGCCAGCAGCTTAATTAACACTGAAGCTTTCTTT	CASSLINTEAFF
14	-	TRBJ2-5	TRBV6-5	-	TGTGCCAGTGGAGGGACCCGGTTCTTAGAGACCCAGTACTTC	CASGGTRFLETQYF
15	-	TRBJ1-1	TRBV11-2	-	TGTGCCAGCAGCCCCCGAGGGCAGGTTGACACTGAAGCTTTCTTT	CASSPRGQVDTEAFF
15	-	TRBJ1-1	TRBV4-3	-	TGCGCCAGCAGCCAAGTCGACAGAATGAACACTGAAGCTTTCTTT	CASSQVDRMNTEAFF
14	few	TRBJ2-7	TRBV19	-	TGTGCCAGTAAGAAAAGTGAGTCGGTCTACGAGCAGTACTTC	CASKKSESVYEQYF
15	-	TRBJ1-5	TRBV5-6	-	TGTGCCAGCAGCTTGGGTGGCATCTCAGGTCAGCCCCAGCATTTT	CASSLGGISGQPQHF
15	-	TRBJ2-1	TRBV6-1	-	TGTGCCAGCAGTGAAGAAAAAGACAGGTACAATGAGCAGTTCTTC	CASSEEKDRYNEQFF